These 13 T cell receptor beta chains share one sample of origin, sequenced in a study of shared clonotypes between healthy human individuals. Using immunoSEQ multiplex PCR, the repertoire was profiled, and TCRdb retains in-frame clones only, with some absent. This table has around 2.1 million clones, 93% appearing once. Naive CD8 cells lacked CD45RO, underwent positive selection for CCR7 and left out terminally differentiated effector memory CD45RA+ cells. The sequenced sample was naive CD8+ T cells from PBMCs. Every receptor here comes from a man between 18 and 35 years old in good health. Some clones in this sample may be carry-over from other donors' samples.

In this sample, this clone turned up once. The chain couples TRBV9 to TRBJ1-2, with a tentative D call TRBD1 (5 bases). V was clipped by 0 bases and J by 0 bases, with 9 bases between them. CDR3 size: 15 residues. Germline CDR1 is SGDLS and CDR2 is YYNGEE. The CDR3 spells CASSVVSGTNYGYTF. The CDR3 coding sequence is TGTGCCAGCAGCGTAGTGTCAGGGACTAACTATGGCTACACCTTC.

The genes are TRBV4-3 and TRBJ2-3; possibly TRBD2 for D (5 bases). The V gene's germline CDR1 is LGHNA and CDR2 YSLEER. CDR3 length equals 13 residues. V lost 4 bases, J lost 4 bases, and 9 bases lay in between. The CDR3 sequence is CASSPPRADTQYF. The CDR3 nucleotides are TGCGCCAGCAGCCCACCGCGGGCAGATACGCAGTATTTT.

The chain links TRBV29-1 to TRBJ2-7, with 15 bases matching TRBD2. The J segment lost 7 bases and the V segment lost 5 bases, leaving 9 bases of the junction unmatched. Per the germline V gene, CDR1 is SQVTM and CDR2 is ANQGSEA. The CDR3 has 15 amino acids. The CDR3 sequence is CSVYTGTSGRREQYF. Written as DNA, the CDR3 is TGCAGCGTTTATACCGGGACTAGCGGGAGGCGGGAGCAGTACTTC.

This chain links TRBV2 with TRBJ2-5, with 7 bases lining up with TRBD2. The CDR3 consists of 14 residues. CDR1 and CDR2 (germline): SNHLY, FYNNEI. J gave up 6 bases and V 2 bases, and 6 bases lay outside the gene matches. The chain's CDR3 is CASSEREVLKTQYF. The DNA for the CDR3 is TGTGCCAGCAGTGAACGGGAGGTCTTGAAGACCCAGTACTTC.

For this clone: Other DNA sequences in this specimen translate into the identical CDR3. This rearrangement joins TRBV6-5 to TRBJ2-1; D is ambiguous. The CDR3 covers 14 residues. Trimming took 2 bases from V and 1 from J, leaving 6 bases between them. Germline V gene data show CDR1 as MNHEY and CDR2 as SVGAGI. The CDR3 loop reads CASSYGDSYNEQFF. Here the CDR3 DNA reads TGTGCCAGCAGTTACGGGGATTCCTACAATGAGCAGTTCTTC.

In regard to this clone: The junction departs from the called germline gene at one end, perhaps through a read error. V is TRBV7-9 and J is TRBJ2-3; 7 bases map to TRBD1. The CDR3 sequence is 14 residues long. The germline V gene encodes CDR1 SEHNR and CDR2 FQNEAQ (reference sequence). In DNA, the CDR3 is TGTGCCAGCAGCTCTCGACAGGGCACAGATATGCAGTATTTT. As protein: CASSSRQGTDMQYF. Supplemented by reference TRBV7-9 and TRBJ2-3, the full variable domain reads DTGVSQNPRHKITKRGQNVTFRCDPISEHNRLYWYRQTLGQGPEFLTYFQNEAQLEKSRLLSDRFSAERPKGSFSTLEIQRTEQGDSAMYLCASSSRQGTDMQYFGPGTRLTVL.

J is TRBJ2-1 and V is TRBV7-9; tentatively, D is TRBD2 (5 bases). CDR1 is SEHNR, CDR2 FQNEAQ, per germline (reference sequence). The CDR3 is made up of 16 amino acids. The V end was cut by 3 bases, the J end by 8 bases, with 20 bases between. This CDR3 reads CASSFPRTGKWDEQFF. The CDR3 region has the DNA TGTGCCAGCAGCTTCCCTCGGACCGGGAAATGGGATGAGCAGTTCTTC.

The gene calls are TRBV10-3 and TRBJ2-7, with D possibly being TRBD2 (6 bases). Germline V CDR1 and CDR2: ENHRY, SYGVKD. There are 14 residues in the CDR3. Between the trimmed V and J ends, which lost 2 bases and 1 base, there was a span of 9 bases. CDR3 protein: CAISEPGESYEQYF. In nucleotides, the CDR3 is TGTGCCATCAGTGAGCCGGGGGAATCCTACGAGCAGTACTTC.

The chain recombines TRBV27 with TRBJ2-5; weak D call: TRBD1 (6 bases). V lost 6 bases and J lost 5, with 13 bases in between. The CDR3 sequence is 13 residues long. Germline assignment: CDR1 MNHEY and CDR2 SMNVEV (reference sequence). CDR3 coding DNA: TGTGCCAGCAGAACTTACAGGGATGAGACCCAGTACTTC. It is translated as CASRTYRDETQYF.

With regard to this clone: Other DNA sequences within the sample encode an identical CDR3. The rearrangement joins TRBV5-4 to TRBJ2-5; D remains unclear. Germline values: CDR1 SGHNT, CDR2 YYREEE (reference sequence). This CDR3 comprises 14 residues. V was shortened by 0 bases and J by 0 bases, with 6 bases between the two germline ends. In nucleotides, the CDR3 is TGTGCCAGCAGCTTGGAGAGGAACCAAGAGACCCAGTACTTC. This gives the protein CASSLERNQETQYF.

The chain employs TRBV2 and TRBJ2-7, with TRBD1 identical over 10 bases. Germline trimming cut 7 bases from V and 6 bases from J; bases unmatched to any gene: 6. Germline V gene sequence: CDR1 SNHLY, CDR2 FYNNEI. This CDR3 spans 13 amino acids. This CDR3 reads CASIRTGGFEQYF. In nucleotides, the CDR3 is TGTGCCAGCATTCGGACAGGGGGTTTCGAGCAGTACTTC.

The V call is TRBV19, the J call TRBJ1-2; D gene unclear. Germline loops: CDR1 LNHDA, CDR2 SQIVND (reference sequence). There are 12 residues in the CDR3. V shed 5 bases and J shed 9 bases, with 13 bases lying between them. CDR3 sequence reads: CASSGRLESYTF. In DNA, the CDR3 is TGTGCCAGTAGTGGGCGATTGGAGAGCTACACCTTC.

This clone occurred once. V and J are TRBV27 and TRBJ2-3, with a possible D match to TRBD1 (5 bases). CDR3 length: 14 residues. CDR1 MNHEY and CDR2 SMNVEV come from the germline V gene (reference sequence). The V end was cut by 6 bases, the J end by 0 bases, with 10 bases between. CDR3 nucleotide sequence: TGTGCCAGCAGATCAGGGTTTAGCACAGATACGCAGTATTTT. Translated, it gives CASRSGFSTDTQYF.